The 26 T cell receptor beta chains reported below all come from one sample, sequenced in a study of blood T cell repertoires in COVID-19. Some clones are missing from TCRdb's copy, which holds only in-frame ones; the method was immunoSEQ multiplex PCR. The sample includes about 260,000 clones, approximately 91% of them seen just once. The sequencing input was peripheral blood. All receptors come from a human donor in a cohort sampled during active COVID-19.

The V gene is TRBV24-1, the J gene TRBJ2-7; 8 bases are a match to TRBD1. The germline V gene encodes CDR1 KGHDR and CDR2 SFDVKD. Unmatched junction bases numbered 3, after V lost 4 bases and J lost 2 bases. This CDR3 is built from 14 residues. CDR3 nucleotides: TGTGCCACCAGTGACATCAGGGGGCCCTACGAGCAGTACTTC. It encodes CATSDIRGPYEQYF.

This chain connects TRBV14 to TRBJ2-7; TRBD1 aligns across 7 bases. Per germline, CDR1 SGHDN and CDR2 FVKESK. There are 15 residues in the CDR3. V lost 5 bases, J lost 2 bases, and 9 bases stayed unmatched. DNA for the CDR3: TGTGCCAGCAGCTCATACCCGGGACAGACCTACGAGCAGTACTTC. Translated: CASSSYPGQTYEQYF.

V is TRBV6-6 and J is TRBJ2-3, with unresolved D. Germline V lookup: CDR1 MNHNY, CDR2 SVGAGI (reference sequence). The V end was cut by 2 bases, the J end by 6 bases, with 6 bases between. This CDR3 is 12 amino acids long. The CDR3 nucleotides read TGTGCCAGCAGTTACGGGCGTGATACGCAGTATTTT. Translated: CASSYGRDTQYF.

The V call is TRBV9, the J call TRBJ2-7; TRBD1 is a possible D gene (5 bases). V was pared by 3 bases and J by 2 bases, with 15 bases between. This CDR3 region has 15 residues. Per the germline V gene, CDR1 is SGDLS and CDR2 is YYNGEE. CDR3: CASSAAAGHTYEQYF. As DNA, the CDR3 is TGTGCCAGCAGCGCCGCGGCAGGGCATACCTACGAGCAGTACTTC.

CDR3 amino acids: CATSGVALAGVPYNEQFF. The CDR3 nucleotides read TGTGCCACCAGCGGAGTTGCGCTAGCGGGAGTACCCTACAATGAGCAGTTCTTC. V and J are TRBV24-1 and TRBJ2-1, with TRBD2 matching over 10 bases. The CDR3 length is 18 residues. Germline CDR1 KGHDR, CDR2 SFDVKD. Trimming removed 7 bases from V and 2 bases from J; junction bases left unmatched: 13.

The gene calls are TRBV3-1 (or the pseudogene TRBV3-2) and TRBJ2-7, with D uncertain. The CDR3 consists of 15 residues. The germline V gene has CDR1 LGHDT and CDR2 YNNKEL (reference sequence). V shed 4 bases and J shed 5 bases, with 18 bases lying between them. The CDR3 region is CASSLPQNQANEQYF. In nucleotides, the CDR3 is TGTGCCAGCAGCCTCCCGCAGAATCAGGCGAACGAGCAGTACTTC.

CDR3 DNA: TGTGCCAGCAGTTTAAGGGCAGGGCACTCCTACGAGCAGTACTTC. Translating it yields CASSLRAGHSYEQYF. V and J are TRBV28 and TRBJ2-7; D perhaps matches TRBD1 (5 bases). The V end was cut by 2 bases, the J end by 0 bases, with 11 bases between. The V gene's germline CDR1 is MDHEN and CDR2 SYDVKM. The CDR3 is 15 amino acids. Full variable domain (outside the CDR3, taken from reference TRBV28 and TRBJ2-7): DVKVTQSSRYLVKRTGEKVFLECVQDMDHENMFWYRQDPGLGLRLIYFSYDVKMKEKGDIPEGYSVSREKKERFSLILESASTNQTSMYLCASSLRAGHSYEQYFGPGTRLTVT.

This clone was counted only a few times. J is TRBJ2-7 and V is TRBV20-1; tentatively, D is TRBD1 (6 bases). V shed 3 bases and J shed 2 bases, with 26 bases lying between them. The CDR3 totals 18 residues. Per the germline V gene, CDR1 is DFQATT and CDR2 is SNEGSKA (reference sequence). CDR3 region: CSASSLPGLGGRAYEQYF. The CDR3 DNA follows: TGCAGTGCTAGTTCCCTGCCAGGGTTAGGGGGAAGGGCCTACGAGCAGTACTTC.

In nucleotides, the CDR3 is TGTGCCAGCAGCTCTATGGGACAGGGGCCTTATGGCTACACCTTC. This encodes CASSSMGQGPYGYTF. This chain links TRBV11-2 with TRBJ1-2, with 10 bases matching TRBD1. V dropped 4 bases and J dropped 5; count of bases not matched to a gene: 7. This CDR3 has 15 residues. The germline V gene has CDR1 SGHAT and CDR2 FQNNGV.

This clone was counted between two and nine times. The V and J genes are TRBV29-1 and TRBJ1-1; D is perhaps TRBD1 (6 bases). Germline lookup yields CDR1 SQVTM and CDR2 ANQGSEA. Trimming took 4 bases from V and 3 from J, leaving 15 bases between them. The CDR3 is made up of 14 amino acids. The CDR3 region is CSVGEQGLYTEAFF. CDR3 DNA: TGCAGCGTTGGCGAACAGGGACTATACACTGAAGCTTTCTTT.

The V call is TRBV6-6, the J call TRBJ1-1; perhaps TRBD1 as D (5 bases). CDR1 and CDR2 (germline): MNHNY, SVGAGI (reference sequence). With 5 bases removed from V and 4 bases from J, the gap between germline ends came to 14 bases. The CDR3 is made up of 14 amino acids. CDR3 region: CASSPSHGGTEAFF. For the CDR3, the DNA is TGTGCCAGCAGTCCCTCTCACGGGGGCACTGAAGCTTTCTTT.

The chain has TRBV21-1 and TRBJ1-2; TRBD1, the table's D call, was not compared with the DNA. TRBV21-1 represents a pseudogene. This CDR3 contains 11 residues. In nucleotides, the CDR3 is TGTGCCAGGGCGAGGGGGCTGGGCTACACCTTC. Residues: CARARGLGYTF.

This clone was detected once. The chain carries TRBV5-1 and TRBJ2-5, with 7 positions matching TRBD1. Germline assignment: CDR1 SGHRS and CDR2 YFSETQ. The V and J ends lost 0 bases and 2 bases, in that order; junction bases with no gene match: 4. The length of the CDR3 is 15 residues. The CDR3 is CASSLEGRGQETQYF. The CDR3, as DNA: TGCGCCAGCAGCTTGGAGGGCAGGGGGCAAGAGACCCAGTACTTC.

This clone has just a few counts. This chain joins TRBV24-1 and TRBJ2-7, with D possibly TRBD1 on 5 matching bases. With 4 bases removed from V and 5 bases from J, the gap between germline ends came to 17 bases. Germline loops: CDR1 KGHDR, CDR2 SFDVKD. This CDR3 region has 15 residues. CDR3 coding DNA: TGTGCCACCAGTGAGGGAACCGCAGGGCGCAACGAGCAGTACTTC. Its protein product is CATSEGTAGRNEQYF.

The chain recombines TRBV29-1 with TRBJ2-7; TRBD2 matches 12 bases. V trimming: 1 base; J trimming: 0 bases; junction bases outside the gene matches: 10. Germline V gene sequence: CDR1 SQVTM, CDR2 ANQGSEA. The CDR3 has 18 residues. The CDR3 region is CSVEGETSGRSSSYEQYF. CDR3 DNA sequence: TGCAGCGTTGAAGGCGAGACTAGCGGGAGAAGCAGCTCCTACGAGCAGTACTTC.

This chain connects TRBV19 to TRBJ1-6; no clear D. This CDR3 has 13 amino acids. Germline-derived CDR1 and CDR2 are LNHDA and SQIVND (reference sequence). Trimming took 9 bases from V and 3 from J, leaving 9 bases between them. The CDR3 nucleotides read TGTGCCAGCACCCGGGGCTATAATTCACCCCTCCACTTT. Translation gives CASTRGYNSPLHF.

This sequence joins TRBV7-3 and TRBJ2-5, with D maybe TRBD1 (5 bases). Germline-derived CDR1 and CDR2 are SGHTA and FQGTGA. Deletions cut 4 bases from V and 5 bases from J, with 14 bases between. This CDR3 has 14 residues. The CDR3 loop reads CASSSEGVGETQYF. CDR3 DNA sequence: TGTGCCAGCAGCTCTGAAGGGGTCGGGGAGACCCAGTACTTC.

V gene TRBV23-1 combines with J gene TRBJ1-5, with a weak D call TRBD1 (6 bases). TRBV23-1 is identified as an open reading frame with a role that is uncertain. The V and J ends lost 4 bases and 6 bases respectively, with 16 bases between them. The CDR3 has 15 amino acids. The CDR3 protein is CASSPLRGLRQPQHF. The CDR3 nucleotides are TGCGCCAGCAGTCCCCTCAGGGGTTTGCGTCAGCCCCAGCATTTT.

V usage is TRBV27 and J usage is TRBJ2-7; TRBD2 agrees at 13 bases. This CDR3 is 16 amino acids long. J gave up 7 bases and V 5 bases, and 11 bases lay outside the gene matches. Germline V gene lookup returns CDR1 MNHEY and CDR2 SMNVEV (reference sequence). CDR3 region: CASSHPGTSGIREQYF. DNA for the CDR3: TGTGCCAGCAGTCACCCAGGGACTAGCGGGATACGAGAGCAGTACTTC.

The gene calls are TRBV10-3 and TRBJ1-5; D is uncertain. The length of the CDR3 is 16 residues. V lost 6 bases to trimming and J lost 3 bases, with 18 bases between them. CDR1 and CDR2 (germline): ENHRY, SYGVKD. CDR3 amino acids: CAISPVKGVPNQPQHF. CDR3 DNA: TGTGCCATCAGCCCAGTTAAGGGAGTCCCCAATCAGCCCCAGCATTTT.

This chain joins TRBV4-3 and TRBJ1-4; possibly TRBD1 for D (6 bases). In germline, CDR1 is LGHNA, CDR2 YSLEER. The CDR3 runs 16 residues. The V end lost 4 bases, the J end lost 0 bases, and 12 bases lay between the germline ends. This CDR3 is CASSRYRVATNEKLFF. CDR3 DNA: TGCGCCAGCAGCCGCTACAGGGTCGCAACTAATGAAAAACTGTTTTTT.

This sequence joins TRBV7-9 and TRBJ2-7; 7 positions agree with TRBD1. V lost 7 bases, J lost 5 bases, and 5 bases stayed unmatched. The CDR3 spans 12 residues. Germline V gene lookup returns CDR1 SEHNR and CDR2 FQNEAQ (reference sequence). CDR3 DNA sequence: TGTGCCAGCACGAGGACAGGTGACGAGCAGTACTTC. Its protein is CASTRTGDEQYF.

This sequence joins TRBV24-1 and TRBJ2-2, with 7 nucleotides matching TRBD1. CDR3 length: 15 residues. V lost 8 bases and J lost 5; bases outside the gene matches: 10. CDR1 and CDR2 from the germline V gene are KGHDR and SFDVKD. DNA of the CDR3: TGTGCCACCAAGGCTCACAGGGGTGGAACCGGGGAGCTGTTTTTT. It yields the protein CATKAHRGGTGELFF.

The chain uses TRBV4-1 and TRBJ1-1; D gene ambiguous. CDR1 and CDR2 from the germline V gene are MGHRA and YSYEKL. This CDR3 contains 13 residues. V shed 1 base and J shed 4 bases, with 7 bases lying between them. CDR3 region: CASSQGPGTEAFF. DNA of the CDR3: TGCGCCAGCAGCCAAGGACCGGGCACTGAAGCTTTCTTT.

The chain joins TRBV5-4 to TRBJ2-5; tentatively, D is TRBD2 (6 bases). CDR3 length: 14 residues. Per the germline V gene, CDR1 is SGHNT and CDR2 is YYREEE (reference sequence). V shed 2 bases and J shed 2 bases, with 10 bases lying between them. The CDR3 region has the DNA TGTGCCAGCAGCTTCTTCGGGACTCAAGAGACCCAGTACTTC. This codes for CASSFFGTQETQYF.

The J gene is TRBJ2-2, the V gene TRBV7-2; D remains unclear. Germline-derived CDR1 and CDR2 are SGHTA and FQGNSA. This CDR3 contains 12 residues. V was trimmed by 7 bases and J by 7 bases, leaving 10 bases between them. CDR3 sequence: CASTRPGGELFF. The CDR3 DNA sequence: TGTGCCAGCACTCGGCCAGGCGGGGAGCTGTTTTTT.